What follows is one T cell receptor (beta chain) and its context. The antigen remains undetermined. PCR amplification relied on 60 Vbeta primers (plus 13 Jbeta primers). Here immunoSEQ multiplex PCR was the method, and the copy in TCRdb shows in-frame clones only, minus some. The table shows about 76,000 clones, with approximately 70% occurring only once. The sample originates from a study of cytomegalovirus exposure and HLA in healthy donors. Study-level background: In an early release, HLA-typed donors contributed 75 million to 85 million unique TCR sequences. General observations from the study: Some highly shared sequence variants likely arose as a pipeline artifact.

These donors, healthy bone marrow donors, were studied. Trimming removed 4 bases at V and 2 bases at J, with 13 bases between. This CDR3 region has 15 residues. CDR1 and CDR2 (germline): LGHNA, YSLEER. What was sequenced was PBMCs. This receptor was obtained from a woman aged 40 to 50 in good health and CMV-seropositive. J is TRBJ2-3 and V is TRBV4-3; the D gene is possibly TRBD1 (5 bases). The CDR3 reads CASSRGLSLTDTQYF. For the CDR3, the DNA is TGCGCCAGCAGCCGGGGCCTTTCCCTCACAGATACGCAGTATTTT.